This T cell receptor beta chain is drawn from a study of CD8 T cells in Susac syndrome. This CDR3 contains 12 residues. Trimming took 7 bases from V and 2 from J, leaving 9 bases between them. Germline CDR1 PRHDT, CDR2 FYEKMQ (reference sequence). When the RNA was reverse transcribed, random hexamers were used with an input of about 0.45 to 1 ug. Amplification of TCR beta CDR3 was carried out by immunoSEQ multiplex PCR, which covered 54 Vbeta and 13 Jbeta segments. TCRdb fed the immunoSEQ multiplex PCR reads into MiXCR, producing one record per CDR3 protein. The sample yields fewer than 85,000 distinct CDR3 sequences, about 95% seen once. The multiple sclerosis control group was made up of treatment-naive patients with stable or active relapsing-remitting disease.

Sequencing was performed on CD8+ T cells from PBMCs. The sequence came from a human donor with multiple sclerosis. The chain is built from TRBV13 and TRBJ2-7; possible D gene TRBD1, 5 bases. CDR3 sequence: CASTGPAYEQYF. CDR3 bases: TGTGCCAGCACAGGGCCGGCCTACGAGCAGTACTTC.